This T cell receptor (beta chain) was recorded in a study of Graves' ophthalmopathy and Graves' hyperthyroidism. Beta-chain TCR CDR3 regions were amplified from RNA transcripts. A first-round RT-PCR used HTBI primers, followed by a second-round multiplex PCR. A single record per CDR3 protein comes from TCRdb applying MiXCR to the multiplex PCR reads. The sample contains about 620,000 distinct CDR3 sequences, around a fifth of which appear only once. Stable hyperthyroidism was defined by absence of ophthalmopathy within 18 months of follow-up. The study excluded patients with other autoimmune diseases, uncontrolled infections, pregnancy or lactation. The study's findings and limits: In blood appeared most of the expanded thyroid clonotypes whose frequency exceeded 0.001. Ophthalmopathy and stable hyperthyroidism were discriminated by a 13-signature model, with roughly 86% sensitivity and 70% to 84% specificity.

Deletions cut 2 bases from V and 10 bases from J, with 8 bases between. The CDR3 is made up of 11 amino acids. The germline V gene has CDR1 ENHRY and CDR2 SYGVKD. As for this clonotype: The antigen is unknown.

This clonotype was sampled from a woman aged 18-29 years with stable Graves' hyperthyroidism. Some clones in this sample may be carry-over from other donors' samples. The V and J genes are TRBV10-3 and TRBJ1-2, with D perhaps matching TRBD1 (5 bases). The sequenced sample consisted of peripheral blood. The CDR3 here is CAISEDSIYTF. The CDR3 region has the DNA TGTGCCATCAGTGAGGACAGTATCTACACCTTC.